These 6 T cell receptor beta chains originate from one sample sequenced in a study of blood T cell repertoires in COVID-19. Profiling relied on immunoSEQ multiplex PCR, and the TCRdb table lists in-frame clones only, not all of them. The table lists 200,000 to 250,000 clones, approximately 83% of them singletons. Sequencing was done on a sample of PBMCs or T cells enriched from blood (not recorded which). The receptors were gathered from a woman aged 40 to 50 with acute COVID-19.

Many counts were recorded for this clone. J is TRBJ2-1 and V is TRBV7-9, with 7 nucleotides matching TRBD1. Trimming cost V 4 bases and J 13 bases; bases outside gene matches: 10. The CDR3 has 13 residues. Germline CDR1 SEHNR, CDR2 FQNEAQ (reference sequence). This CDR3 is CASSSGRQGIQFF. CDR3 bases: TGTGCCAGCAGCTCGGGACGACAGGGTATACAGTTCTTC.

There are a few counts of this clone. V gene TRBV5-1 combines with J gene TRBJ2-5; 8 bases agree with TRBD1. Germline CDR1 and CDR2: SGHRS and YFSETQ. The CDR3 runs 13 residues. V lost 4 bases and J lost 3; bases outside the gene matches: 2. The CDR3 bases are TGCGCCAGCAGCAGGACAGGGAAAGAGACCCAGTACTTC. Amino acid sequence: CASSRTGKETQYF.

The chain couples TRBV3-1 (or the pseudogene TRBV3-2) to TRBJ1-5, with D unresolved. Looked up from germline, CDR1 is LGHDT and CDR2 is YNNKEL (reference sequence). V was clipped by 1 base and J by 6 bases, with 7 bases between them. The CDR3 is made up of 13 amino acids. CDR3 residues: CASSQGHGQPQHF. In nucleotides, the CDR3 is TGTGCCAGCAGCCAAGGGCATGGTCAGCCCCAGCATTTT.

A single count supports this clone. Other DNA sequences in the sample encode the same CDR3. This chain connects TRBV30 to TRBJ2-7; D unresolved. The CDR3 is 11 residues long. Germline V CDR1 and CDR2: GTSNPN, SVGIG (reference sequence). The V end was cut by 0 bases, the J end by 3 bases, with 3 bases between. Written as DNA, the CDR3 is TGTGCCTGGAGTGTTCTCTACGAGCAGTACTTC. Translation gives CAWSVLYEQYF.

The chain uses TRBV21-1 and TRBJ2-5; the table's TRBD1 call for D was not verified on the DNA. TRBV21-1 is reported as a pseudogene. The CDR3 sequence is 15 residues long. Here the CDR3 DNA reads TGTGCCAGCAGCAAAGGACAGGGACATGGGGAGACCCAGTACTTC. It codes for CASSKGQGHGETQYF.

The chain uses TRBV21-1 and TRBJ1-5; the DNA was not used to check the table's D call, TRBD1. TRBV21-1 is designated a pseudogene. The CDR3 loop spans 15 amino acids. The CDR3 DNA reads TGTGCCAGCAGCATAAGTGACAGCAATAATCAGCCCCAGCATTTT. Amino acid sequence: CASSISDSNNQPQHF.